This TCR beta chain was found in a study of blood T cells in healthy people across ages. Study in general: About one barcoded beta molecule per two T cells came from capture by template switching.

A J-beta primer mix and a sample-barcoded 5' primer were used in a second PCR of roughly 6 to 11 cycles. Each cDNA was tagged by a template-switch adaptor containing 12 random nucleotides. TCRdb re-analysed the 5' RACE reads in MiXCR, keeping a single row per CDR3 protein. The repertoire holds hundreds of thousands of distinct CDR3 sequences, with around 20% as singletons. There are 15 residues in the CDR3. V lost 0 bases and J lost 1, with 11 bases in between. Germline V lookup: CDR1 SGHRS, CDR2 YFSETQ. The clonotype comes from a man in his sixties or seventies in good health. The source material was blood. This chain uses TRBV5-1 with TRBJ2-7; D ambiguous. CDR3 sequence reads: CASSLAWQRSYEQYF. DNA for the CDR3: TGCGCCAGCAGCTTGGCTTGGCAGAGGTCCTACGAGCAGTACTTC.